These 15 T cell receptor beta chains share one sample of origin, sequenced in a study of cytomegalovirus exposure and HLA in healthy donors. Researchers ran the PCR with 60 Vbeta and 13 Jbeta primers. Clones were sequenced by immunoSEQ multiplex PCR, and TCRdb holds only the in-frame ones, with some missing. The table lists more than 85,000 clones, roughly 67% of them singletons. Sequencing was performed on PBMCs. These receptors were obtained from a man aged 40-50 years in good health and CMV-seronegative.

This sequence joins TRBV7-9 and TRBJ1-2, with 9 bases that match TRBD1. The CDR3 contains 16 residues. Per the germline V gene, CDR1 is SEHNR and CDR2 is FQNEAQ (reference sequence). The V gene end was trimmed by 7 bases and the J gene end by 4 bases; junction bases not matched to a gene: 13. Here the CDR3 DNA reads TGTGCCAGCACCATCGGAGGGGACAGGGCGGCCTATGGCTACACCTTC. As protein: CASTIGGDRAAYGYTF.

CDR3 amino acids: CASNAWDTSGVNEQFF. Here the CDR3 DNA reads TGTGCCAGCAACGCTTGGGACACGTCCGGGGTCAATGAGCAGTTCTTC. The rearrangement joins TRBV5-6 to TRBJ2-1, with D possibly TRBD1 on 6 matching bases. CDR1 is SGHDT and CDR2 is YYEEEE in the germline V gene. The CDR3 is 16 amino acids. V was pared by 6 bases and J by 6 bases, with 22 bases between.

V is TRBV29-1 and J is TRBJ2-3; TRBD1 matches at 10 bases. Per the germline V gene, CDR1 is SQVTM and CDR2 is ANQGSEA. The CDR3 loop spans 14 amino acids. J gave up 4 bases and V 6 bases, and 7 bases lay outside the gene matches. CDR3 residues: CSVFGQGDADTQYF. DNA of the CDR3: TGCAGCGTCTTCGGACAGGGGGATGCAGATACGCAGTATTTT.

Here the CDR3 reads CASSSTPNLGARDEQYF. The DNA for the CDR3 is TGTGCCAGCAGCTCTACCCCGAATCTAGGGGCTCGGGACGAGCAGTACTTC. The V gene is TRBV7-9, the J gene TRBJ2-7, with D tentatively TRBD1 (5 bases). Trimming took 4 bases from V and 5 from J, leaving 24 bases between them. This CDR3 contains 17 residues. Germline V gives CDR1 SEHNR, CDR2 FQNEAQ (reference sequence). The whole variable domain, remainder taken from reference TRBV7-9 and TRBJ2-7, is DTGVSQNPRHKITKRGQNVTFRCDPISEHNRLYWYRQTLGQGPEFLTYFQNEAQLEKSRLLSDRFSAERPKGSFSTLEIQRTEQGDSAMYLCASSSTPNLGARDEQYFGPGTRLTVT.

The chain couples TRBV19 to TRBJ1-5; no clear D. Trimming stripped 3 bases from V and 3 bases from J, with 15 bases between. Germline assignment: CDR1 LNHDA and CDR2 SQIVND (reference sequence). There are 16 residues in the CDR3. CDR3 DNA: TGTGCCAGTAGTATGATCTTATGGCAGTCCAATCAGCCCCAGCATTTT. Translation gives CASSMILWQSNQPQHF.

The chain has TRBV19 and TRBJ1-5; D is perhaps TRBD1 (6 bases). The CDR3 extends over 15 amino acids. Germline CDR1 and CDR2: LNHDA and SQIVND (reference sequence). Trimming stripped 1 base from V and 7 bases from J, with 14 bases between. DNA for the CDR3: TGTGCCAGTAGTATAGGGGGGGGCGGGGGGCAGCCCCAGCATTTT. Amino acids: CASSIGGGGGQPQHF.

V is TRBV4-3 and J is TRBJ2-1, with TRBD1 as a possible D gene (5 bases). Germline V gives CDR1 LGHNA, CDR2 YSLEER. Trimming removed 0 bases at V and 9 bases at J, with 15 bases between. The CDR3 loop spans 15 amino acids. The CDR3 is CASSQDWASGFEQFF. The CDR3, as DNA: TGCGCCAGCAGCCAAGATTGGGCCTCAGGGTTTGAGCAGTTCTTC.

The chain combines TRBV2 with TRBJ1-4; the D gene is possibly TRBD1 (6 bases). The CDR3 contains 14 residues. The ends were cut back, 6 bases at V and 4 bases at J, with 12 bases in the middle. Per the germline V gene, CDR1 is SNHLY and CDR2 is FYNNEI. The CDR3 reads CASRKGGNNEKLFF. DNA for the CDR3: TGTGCCAGCAGGAAGGGGGGGAATAATGAAAAACTGTTTTTT.

The J gene is TRBJ1-3, the V gene TRBV7-8; D gene unclear. Per the germline V gene, CDR1 is SGHVS and CDR2 is FQNEAQ. This CDR3 contains 16 residues. V was shortened by 8 bases and J by 0 bases, with 17 bases between the two germline ends. The chain's CDR3 is CASQKEGSDSGNTIYF. In DNA form, the CDR3 reads TGTGCCAGCCAAAAGGAGGGATCTGACTCTGGAAACACCATATATTTT.

The V and J genes are TRBV6-6 and TRBJ1-1; D is perhaps TRBD1 (6 bases). CDR1 and CDR2 (germline): MNHNY, SVGAGI (reference sequence). V gave up 6 bases and J gave up 1 base, with 12 bases separating them. The CDR3 is 14 residues long. CDR3: CASRMDSQNTEAFF. The CDR3 region has the DNA TGTGCCAGCAGGATGGACAGTCAGAACACTGAAGCTTTCTTT.

The genes are TRBV6-5 and TRBJ1-2; 9 positions agree with TRBD1. The V segment lost 2 bases and the J segment 6 bases; nucleotides outside the gene matches: 4. Germline V lookup: CDR1 MNHEY, CDR2 SVGAGI. CDR3 length: 14 residues. CDR3 in amino acids: CASSYKTGGNGYTF. The DNA of the CDR3 is TGTGCCAGCAGTTACAAAACAGGGGGCAATGGCTACACCTTC.

About this clone: This same CDR3 is encoded by further DNA sequences in the sample. This rearrangement joins TRBV6-5 to TRBJ1-4, with a weak D call TRBD1 (5 bases). CDR1 is MNHEY and CDR2 is SVGAGI in the germline V gene. Trimming removed 0 bases at V and 8 bases at J, with 10 bases between. The CDR3 extends over 14 amino acids. In DNA form, the CDR3 reads TGTGCCAGCAGTTACTCGTCAGGGAACGAAAAACTGTTTTTT. Translating it yields CASSYSSGNEKLFF.

This chain links TRBV19 with TRBJ2-1; 11 bases map to TRBD2. With 8 bases clipped from V and 4 bases from J, the junction kept 10 bases outside the gene matches. Germline V gene sequence: CDR1 LNHDA, CDR2 SQIVND (reference sequence). The CDR3 loop spans 16 amino acids. CDR3 in amino acids: CASGGLAGGLYNEQFF. The CDR3 nucleotides are TGTGCCAGTGGCGGCCTAGCGGGGGGTTTGTACAATGAGCAGTTCTTC.

This clone has a single count. The chain has TRBV4-2 and TRBJ1-2, with a weak D call TRBD1 (5 bases). V was cut by 0 bases and J by 6 bases, with 20 bases left in between. CDR1 LGHNA and CDR2 YNFKEQ come from the germline V gene. The CDR3 runs 17 residues. CDR3 sequence reads: CASSQEAPGLGLDGYTF. The CDR3 DNA follows: TGTGCCAGCAGCCAAGAAGCCCCAGGGCTCGGTTTGGATGGCTACACCTTC.

There are a few counts of this clone. V usage is TRBV7-8 and J usage is TRBJ1-4; D ambiguous. Deletions cut 4 bases from V and 8 bases from J, with 14 bases between. CDR1 and CDR2 (germline): SGHVS, FQNEAQ. CDR3 length equals 14 residues. CDR3 DNA: TGTGCCAGCAGCTCGGAAGTCCGCGGGGAAAAACTGTTTTTT. Its protein product is CASSSEVRGEKLFF.